This T cell receptor (beta chain) was captured in a study of vaccination and CD4 T cells after COVID-19. The wider study: Sampling post-COVID took place a median about 95 days after diagnosis (range 35 to 161). Spike peptides, overlapping and drawn from SARS-CoV-2, HCoV-NL63, HCoV-OC43 and HCoV-229E, were used to stimulate cells.

Notes on this clonotype: What it recognizes is unknown.

Treatment of the sample: approximately 9-day PBMC culture with coronavirus spike peptide pools or control peptides (ViraFEST assay). CDR3 length equals 14 residues. V was clipped by 6 bases and J by 0 bases, with 15 bases between them. Germline-derived CDR1 and CDR2 are DFQATT and SNEGSKA (reference sequence). Study findings and constraints: The researchers studied relatively few convalescent patients and omitted early post-infection timepoints. The authors identified 304 of 307 vaccine-specific clones in convalescent patients as spike mono-reactive.

Oncomine TCR Beta short-read sequencing was applied to DNA from cultured CD4+ T cells. TCRdb re-analysed the PCR reads in MiXCR, keeping a single row per CDR3 protein. Among around 20,000 distinct CDR3 sequences listed, roughly two fifths were seen once. The chain is built from TRBV20-1 and TRBJ2-7, with D possibly matching TRBD2 (7 bases). Sequenced input: CD4+ T cells from blood, cultured in vitro. The clonotype comes from a human donor who had recovered from COVID-19. The chain's CDR3 is CSAEAGAHSYEQYF. CDR3 sequence (DNA): TGCAGTGCCGAGGCGGGGGCCCACTCCTACGAGCAGTACTTC.